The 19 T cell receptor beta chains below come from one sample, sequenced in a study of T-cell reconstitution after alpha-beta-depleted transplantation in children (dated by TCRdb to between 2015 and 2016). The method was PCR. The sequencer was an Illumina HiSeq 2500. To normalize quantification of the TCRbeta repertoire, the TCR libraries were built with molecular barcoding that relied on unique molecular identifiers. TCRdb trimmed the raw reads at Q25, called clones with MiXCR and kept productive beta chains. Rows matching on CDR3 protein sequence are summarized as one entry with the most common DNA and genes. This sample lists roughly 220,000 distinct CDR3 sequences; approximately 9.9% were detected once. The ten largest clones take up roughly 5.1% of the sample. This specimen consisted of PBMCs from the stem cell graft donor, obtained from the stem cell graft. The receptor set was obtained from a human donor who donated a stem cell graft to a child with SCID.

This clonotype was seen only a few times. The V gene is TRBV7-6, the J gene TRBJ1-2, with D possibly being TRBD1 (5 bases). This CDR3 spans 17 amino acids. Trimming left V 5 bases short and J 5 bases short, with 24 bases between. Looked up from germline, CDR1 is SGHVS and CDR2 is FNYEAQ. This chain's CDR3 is CASSPLPQGVGGYGYTF. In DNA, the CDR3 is TGTGCCAGCAGCCCACTACCGCAGGGTGTCGGGGGGTATGGCTACACCTTC.

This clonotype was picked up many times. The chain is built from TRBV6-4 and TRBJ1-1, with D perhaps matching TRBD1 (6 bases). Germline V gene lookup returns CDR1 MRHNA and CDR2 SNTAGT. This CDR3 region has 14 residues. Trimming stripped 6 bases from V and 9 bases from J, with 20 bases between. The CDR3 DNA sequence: TGTGCCAGCAGACAGACAGGTGGGGCTTGGCAAGCTTTCTTT. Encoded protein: CASRQTGGAWQAFF.

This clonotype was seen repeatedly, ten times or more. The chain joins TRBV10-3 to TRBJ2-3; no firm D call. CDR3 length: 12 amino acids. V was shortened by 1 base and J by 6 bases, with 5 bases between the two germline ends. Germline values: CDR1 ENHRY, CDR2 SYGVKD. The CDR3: CAISEYSDTQYF. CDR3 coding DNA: TGTGCCATCAGTGAGTACTCGGATACGCAGTATTTT.

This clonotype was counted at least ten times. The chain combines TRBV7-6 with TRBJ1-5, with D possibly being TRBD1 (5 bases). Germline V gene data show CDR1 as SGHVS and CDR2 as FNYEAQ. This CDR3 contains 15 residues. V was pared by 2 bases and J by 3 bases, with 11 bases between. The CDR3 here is CASSLYQGPNQPQHF. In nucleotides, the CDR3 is TGTGCCAGCAGCTTATATCAGGGCCCCAATCAGCCCCAGCATTTT.

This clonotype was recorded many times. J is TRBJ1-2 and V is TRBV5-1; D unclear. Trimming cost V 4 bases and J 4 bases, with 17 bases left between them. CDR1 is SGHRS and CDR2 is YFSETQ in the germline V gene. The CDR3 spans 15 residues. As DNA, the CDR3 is TGCGCCAGCAGCCCAGGTCGGGCAGACCTCTATGGCTACACCTTC. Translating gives CASSPGRADLYGYTF.

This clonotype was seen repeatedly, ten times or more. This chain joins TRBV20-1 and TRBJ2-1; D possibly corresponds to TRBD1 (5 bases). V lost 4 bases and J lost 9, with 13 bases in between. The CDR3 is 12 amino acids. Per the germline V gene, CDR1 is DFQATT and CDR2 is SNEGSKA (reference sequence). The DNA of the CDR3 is TGCAGTGCTACCCGACAGCGCAGTGAGCAGTTCTTC. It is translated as CSATRQRSEQFF.

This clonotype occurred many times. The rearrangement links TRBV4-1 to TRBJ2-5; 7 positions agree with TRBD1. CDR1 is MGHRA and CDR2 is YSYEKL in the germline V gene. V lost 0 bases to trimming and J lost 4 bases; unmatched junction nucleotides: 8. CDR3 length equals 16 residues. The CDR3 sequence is CASSQDSGAGGETQYF. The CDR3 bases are TGCGCCAGCAGCCAAGATTCCGGGGCAGGGGGAGAGACCCAGTACTTC.

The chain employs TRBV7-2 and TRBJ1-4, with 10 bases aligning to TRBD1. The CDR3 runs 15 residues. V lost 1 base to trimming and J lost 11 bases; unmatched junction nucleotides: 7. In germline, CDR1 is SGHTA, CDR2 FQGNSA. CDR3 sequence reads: CASSLGTGGRGKLFF. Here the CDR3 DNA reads TGTGCCAGCAGCTTAGGGACAGGGGGAAGGGGGAAACTGTTTTTT.

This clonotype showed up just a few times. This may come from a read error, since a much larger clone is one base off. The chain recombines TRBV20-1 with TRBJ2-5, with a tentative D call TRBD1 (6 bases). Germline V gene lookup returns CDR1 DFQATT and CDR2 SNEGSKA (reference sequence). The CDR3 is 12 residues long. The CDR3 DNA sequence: TGCAGTGCTAGGACAGGACAAGAGACCCAGTGCTTC. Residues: CSARTGQETQCF.

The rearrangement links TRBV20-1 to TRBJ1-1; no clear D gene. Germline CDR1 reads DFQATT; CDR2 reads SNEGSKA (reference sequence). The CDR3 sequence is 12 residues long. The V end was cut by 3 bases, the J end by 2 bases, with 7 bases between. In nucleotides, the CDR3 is TGCAGTGCTAGCAGGACTAACACTGAAGCTTTCTTT. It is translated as CSASRTNTEAFF.

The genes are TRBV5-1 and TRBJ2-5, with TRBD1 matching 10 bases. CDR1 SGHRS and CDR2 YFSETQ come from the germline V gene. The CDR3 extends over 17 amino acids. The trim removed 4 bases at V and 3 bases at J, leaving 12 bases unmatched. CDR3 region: CASSPGQTDRGKETQYF. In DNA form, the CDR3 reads TGCGCCAGCAGCCCTGGGCAAACGGACAGGGGGAAAGAGACCCAGTACTTC.

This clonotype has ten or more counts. The CDR3 loop is CASSESIYGAPSYNEQFF. CDR3 coding DNA: TGCGCCAGCAGTGAGTCGATATATGGGGCACCTTCGTACAATGAGCAGTTCTTC. The chain recombines TRBV10-2 with TRBJ2-1, with a possible D match to TRBD1 (5 bases). The CDR3 has 18 amino acids. Looked up from germline, CDR1 is WSHSY and CDR2 is SAAADI. V was cut by 0 bases and J by 4 bases, with 19 bases left in between.

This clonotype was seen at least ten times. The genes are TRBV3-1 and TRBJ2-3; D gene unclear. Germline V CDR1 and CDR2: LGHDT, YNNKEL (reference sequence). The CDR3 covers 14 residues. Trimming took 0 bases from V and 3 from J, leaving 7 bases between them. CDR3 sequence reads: CASSQEAATDTQYF. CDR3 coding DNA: TGTGCCAGCAGCCAAGAAGCTGCGACAGATACGCAGTATTTT.

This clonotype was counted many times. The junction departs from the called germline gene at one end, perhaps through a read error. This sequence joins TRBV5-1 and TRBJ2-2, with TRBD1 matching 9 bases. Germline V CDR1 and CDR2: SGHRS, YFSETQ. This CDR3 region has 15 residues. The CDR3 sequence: CASSLGDRDTGELFF. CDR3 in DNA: TGTGCCAGCAGCTTAGGGGACAGGGACACCGGGGAGCTGTTTTTT.

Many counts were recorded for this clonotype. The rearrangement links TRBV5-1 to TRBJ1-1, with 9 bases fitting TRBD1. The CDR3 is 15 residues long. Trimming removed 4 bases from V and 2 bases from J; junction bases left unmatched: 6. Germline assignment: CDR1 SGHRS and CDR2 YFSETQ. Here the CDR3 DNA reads TGCGCCAGCAGCGGCCTGACAGGGGGAAACACTGAAGCTTTCTTT. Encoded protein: CASSGLTGGNTEAFF.

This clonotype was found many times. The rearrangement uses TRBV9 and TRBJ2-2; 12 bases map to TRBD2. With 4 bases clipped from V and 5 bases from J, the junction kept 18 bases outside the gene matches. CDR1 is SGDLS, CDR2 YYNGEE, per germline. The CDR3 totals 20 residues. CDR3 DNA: TGTGCCAGCAGCTCTCGGACTAGCGGGGCCCCTTTTGCGGGGACCGGGGAGCTGTTTTTT. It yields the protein CASSSRTSGAPFAGTGELFF. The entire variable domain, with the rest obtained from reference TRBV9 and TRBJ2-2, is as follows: DSGVTQTPKHLITATGQRVTLRCSPRSGDLSVYWYQQSLDQGLQFLIQYYNGEERAKGNILERFSAQQFPDLHSELNLSSLELGDSALYFCASSSRTSGAPFAGTGELFFGEGSRLTVL.

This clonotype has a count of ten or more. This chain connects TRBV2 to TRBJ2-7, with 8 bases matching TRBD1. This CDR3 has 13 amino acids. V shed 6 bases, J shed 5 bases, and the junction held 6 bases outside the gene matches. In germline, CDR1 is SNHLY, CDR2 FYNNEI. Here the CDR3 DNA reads TGTGCCAGCAGCGACAGGGGAGGCGACGAGCAGTACTTC. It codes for CASSDRGGDEQYF. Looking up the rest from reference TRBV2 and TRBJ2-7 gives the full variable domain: EPEVTQTPSHQVTQMGQEVILRCVPISNHLYFYWYRQILGQKVEFLVSFYNNEISEKSEIFDDQFSVERPDGSNFTLKIRSTKLEDSAMYFCASSDRGGDEQYFGPGTRLTVT.

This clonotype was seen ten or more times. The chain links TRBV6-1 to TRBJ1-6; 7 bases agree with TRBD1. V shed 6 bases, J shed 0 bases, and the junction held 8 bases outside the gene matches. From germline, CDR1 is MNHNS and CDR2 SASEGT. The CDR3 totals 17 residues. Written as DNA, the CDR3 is TGTGCCAGCAGACGGACAGGTCGGACCTCCTATAATTCACCCCTCCACTTT. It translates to CASRRTGRTSYNSPLHF.

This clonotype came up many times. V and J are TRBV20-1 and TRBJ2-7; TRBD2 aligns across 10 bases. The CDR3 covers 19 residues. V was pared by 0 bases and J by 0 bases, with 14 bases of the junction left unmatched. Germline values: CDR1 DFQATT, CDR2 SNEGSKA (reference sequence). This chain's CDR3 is CSARDIASGGLGSSYEQYF. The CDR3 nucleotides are TGCAGTGCTAGAGATATAGCTAGCGGGGGCCTCGGGAGCTCCTACGAGCAGTACTTC.